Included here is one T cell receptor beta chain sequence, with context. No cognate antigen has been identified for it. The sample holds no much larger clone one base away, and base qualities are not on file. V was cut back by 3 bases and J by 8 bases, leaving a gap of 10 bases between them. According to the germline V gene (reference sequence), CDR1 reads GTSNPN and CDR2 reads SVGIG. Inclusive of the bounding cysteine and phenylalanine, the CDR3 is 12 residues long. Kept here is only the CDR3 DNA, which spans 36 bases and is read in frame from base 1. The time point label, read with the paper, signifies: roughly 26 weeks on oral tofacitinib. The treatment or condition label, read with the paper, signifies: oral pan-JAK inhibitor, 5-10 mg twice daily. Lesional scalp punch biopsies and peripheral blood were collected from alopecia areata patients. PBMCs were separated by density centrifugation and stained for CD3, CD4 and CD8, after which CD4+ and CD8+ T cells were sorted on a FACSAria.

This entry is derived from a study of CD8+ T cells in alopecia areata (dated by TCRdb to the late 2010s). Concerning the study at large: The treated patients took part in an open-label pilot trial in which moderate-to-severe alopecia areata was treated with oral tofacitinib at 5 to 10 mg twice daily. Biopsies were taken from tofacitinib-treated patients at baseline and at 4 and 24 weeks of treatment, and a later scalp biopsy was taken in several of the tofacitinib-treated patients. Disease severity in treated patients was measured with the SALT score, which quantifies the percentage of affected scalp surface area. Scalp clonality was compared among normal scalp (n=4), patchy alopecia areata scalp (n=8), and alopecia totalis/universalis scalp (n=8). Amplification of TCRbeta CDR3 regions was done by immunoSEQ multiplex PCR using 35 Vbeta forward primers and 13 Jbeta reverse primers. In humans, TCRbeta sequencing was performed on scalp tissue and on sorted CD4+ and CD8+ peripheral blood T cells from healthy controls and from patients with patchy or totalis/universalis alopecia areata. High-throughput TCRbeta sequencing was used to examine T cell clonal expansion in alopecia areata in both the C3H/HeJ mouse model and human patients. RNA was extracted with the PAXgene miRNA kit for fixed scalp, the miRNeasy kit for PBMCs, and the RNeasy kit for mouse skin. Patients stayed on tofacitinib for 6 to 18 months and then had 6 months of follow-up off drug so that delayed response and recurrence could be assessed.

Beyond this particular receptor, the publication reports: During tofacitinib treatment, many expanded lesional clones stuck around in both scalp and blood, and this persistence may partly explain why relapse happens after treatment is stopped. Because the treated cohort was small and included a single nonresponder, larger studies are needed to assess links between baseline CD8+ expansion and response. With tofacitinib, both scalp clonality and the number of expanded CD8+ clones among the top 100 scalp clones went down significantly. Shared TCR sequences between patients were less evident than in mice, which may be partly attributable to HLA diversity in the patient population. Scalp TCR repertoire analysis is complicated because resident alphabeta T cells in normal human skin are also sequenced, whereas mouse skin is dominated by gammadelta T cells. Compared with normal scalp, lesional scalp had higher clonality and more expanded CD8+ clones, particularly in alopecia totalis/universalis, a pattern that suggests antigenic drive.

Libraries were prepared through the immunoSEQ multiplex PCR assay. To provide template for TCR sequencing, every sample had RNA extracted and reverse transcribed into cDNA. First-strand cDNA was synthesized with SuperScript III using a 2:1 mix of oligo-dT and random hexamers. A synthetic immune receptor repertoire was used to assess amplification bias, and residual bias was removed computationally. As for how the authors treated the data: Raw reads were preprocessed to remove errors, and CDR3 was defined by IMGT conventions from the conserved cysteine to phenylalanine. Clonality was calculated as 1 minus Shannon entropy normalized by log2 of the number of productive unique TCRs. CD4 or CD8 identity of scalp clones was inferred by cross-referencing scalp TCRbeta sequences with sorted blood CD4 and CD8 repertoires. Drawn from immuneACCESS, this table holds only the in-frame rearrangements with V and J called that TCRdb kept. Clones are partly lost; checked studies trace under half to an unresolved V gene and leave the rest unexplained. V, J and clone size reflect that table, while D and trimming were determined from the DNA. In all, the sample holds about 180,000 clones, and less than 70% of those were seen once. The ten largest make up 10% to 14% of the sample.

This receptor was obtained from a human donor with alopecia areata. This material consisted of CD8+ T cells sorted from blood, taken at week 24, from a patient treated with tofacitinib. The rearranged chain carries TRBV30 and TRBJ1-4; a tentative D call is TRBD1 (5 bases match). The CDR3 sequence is CAWSRVGEKLFF. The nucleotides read TGTGCCTGGAGCAGGGTAGGGGAAAAACTGTTTTTT.